What follows is one T cell receptor beta chain and its context. Its antigen remains unidentified. A single record per CDR3 protein comes from TCRdb applying MiXCR to the 5' RACE reads. The data hold around 300,000 distinct CDR3 sequences, with roughly 4% observed a single time. These data originate in a study of T cells after yellow fever vaccination. This CDR3 region has 16 residues. Germline loops: CDR1 SGHKS, CDR2 YYEKEE (reference sequence). V gave up 5 bases and J gave up 4 bases; unmatched junction bases: 7. Study outcomes and limitations: Peaking faster, on day 5 versus 15, the secondary response was nonetheless weaker. Clonotypes shared by both compartments, CD4 and CD8, made up a small share.

The receptor was derived from a man in his late teens or twenties who received the YFV17D yellow fever vaccine. The material sequenced was PBMCs, taken 5 days after the yellow fever booster vaccination. V and J are TRBV5-5 and TRBJ1-3, with 12 positions matching TRBD1. CDR3 sequence: CASRPGQGAQGNTIYF. In nucleotides, the CDR3 is TGTGCCAGCAGACCGGGACAGGGGGCGCAGGGAAACACCATATATTTT.